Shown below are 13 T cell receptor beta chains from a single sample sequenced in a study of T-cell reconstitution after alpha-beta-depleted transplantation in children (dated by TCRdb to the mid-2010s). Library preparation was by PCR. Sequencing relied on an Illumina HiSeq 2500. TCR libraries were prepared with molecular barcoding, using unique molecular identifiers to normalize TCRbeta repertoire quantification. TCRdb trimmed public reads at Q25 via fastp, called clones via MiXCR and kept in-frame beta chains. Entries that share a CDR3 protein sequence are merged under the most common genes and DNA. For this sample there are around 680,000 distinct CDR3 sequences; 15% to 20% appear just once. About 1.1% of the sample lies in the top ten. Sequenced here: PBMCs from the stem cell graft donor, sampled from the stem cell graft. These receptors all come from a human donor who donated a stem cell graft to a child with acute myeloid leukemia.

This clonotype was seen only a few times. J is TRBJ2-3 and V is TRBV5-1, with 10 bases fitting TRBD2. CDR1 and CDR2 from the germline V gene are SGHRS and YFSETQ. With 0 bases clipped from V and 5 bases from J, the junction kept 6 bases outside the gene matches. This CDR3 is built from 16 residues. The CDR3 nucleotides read TGCGCCAGCAGCTTGGAAGAGCGGGGGGGCGTAGATACGCAGTATTTT. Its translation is CASSLEERGGVDTQYF. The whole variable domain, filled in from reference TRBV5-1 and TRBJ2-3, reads KAGVTQTPRYLIKTRGQQVTLSCSPISGHRSVSWYQQTPGQGLQFLFEYFSETQRNKGNFPGRFSGRQFSNSRSEMNVSTLELGDSALYLCASSLEERGGVDTQYFGPGTRLTVL.

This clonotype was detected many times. CDR3 region: CASALHDEQFF. CDR3 DNA: TGTGCCTCCGCTTTGCATGATGAGCAGTTCTTC. V gene TRBV12-3 or TRBV12-4 combines with J gene TRBJ2-1; unclear D gene. The ends were cut back, 11 bases at V and 8 bases at J, with 13 bases in the middle. This CDR3 is built from 11 residues.

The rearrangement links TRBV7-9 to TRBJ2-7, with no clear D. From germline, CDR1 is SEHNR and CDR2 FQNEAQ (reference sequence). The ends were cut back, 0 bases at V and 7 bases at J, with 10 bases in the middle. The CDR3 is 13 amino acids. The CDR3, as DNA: TGTGCCAGCAGCTTAGCGGGCCAGAGAGAGCAGTACTTC. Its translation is CASSLAGQREQYF.

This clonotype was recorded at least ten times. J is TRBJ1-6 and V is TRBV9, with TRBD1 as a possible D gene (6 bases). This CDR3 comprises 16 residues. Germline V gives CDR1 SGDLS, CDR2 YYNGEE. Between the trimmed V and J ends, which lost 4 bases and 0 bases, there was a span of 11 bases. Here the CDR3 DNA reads TGTGCCAGCAGCCCCAGGGGAAGCTCCTATAATTCACCCCTCCACTTT. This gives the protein CASSPRGSSYNSPLHF.

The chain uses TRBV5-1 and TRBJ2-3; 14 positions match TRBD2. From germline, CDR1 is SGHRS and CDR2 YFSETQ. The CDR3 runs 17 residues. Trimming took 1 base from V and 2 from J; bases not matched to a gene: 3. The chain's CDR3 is CASSLPGLAGATDTQYF. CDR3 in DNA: TGCGCCAGCAGCTTGCCGGGACTAGCGGGGGCCACAGATACGCAGTATTTT. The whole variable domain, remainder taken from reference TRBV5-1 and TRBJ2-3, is KAGVTQTPRYLIKTRGQQVTLSCSPISGHRSVSWYQQTPGQGLQFLFEYFSETQRNKGNFPGRFSGRQFSNSRSEMNVSTLELGDSALYLCASSLPGLAGATDTQYFGPGTRLTVL.

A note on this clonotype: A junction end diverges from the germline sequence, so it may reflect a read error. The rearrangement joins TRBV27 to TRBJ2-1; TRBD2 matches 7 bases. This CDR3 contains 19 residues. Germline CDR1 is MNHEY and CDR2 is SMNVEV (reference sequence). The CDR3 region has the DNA TGTGCCATCAGTTTATCAGGGTTGCGGGTGATGGGGGGGAGGAATGAGCAGTTCTTC. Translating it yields CAISLSGLRVMGGRNEQFF.

In nucleotides, the CDR3 is TGCGCCAGCAGCTTGGAAATTGATTACAATGAGCAGTTCTTC. Translating it yields CASSLEIDYNEQFF. V and J are TRBV5-1 and TRBJ2-1; D not resolved. The CDR3 is 14 residues long. CDR1 and CDR2 (germline): SGHRS, YFSETQ. V gave up 0 bases and J gave up 4 bases, with 8 bases separating them.

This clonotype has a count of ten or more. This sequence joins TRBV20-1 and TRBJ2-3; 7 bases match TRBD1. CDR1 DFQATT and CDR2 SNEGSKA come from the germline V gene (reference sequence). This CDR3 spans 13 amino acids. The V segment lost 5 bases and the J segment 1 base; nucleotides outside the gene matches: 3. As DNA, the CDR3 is TGCAGTGCTGGGCAGGGGGGCACAGATACGCAGTATTTT. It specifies CSAGQGGTDTQYF.

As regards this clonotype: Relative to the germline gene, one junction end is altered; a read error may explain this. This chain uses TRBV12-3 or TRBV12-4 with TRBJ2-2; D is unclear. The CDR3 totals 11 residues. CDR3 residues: CACSLLGELFF. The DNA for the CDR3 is TGTGCCTGCAGTTTACTGGGGGAGCTGTTTTTT.

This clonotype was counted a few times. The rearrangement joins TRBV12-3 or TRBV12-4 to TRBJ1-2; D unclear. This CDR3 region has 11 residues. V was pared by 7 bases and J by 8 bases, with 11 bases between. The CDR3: CASTTSGGYTF. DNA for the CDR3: TGTGCCAGCACCACCTCGGGGGGCTACACCTTC.

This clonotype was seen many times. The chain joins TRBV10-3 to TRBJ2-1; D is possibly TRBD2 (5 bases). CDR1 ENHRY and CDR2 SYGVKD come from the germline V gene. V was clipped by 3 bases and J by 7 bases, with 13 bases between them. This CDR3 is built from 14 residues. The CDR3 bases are TGTGCCATCAGTGAAGTTGGGCGCGGGAATGAGCAGTTCTTC. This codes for CAISEVGRGNEQFF.

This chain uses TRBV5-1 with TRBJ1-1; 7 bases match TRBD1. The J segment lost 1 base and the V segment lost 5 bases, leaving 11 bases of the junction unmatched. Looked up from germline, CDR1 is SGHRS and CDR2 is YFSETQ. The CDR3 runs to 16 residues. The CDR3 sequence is CASRVRNRGSNTEAFF. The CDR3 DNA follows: TGCGCCAGCAGAGTTCGGAACAGGGGTTCGAACACTGAAGCTTTCTTT.

CDR3 sequence: CASRYLPYMTGSKANYGYTF. CDR3 in DNA: TGTGCCAGCAGGTACCTCCCATACATGACAGGGAGTAAGGCTAACTATGGCTACACCTTC. This chain links TRBV6-2 or TRBV6-3 with TRBJ1-2; 7 nucleotides match TRBD1. CDR1 and CDR2 from the germline V gene are MNHEY and SVGEGT. The CDR3 is 20 residues long. V gave up 6 bases and J gave up 0 bases; unmatched junction bases: 22.